What follows describes a single T cell receptor (beta chain). What it binds is unknown. This sample was included in a study of CD8+ T cells in alopecia areata. About the research overall: Treatment of the treated patients consisted of oral tofacitinib, 5 to 10 mg twice daily.

Extracted RNA was reverse transcribed into cDNA, the sequencing template. The method was immunoSEQ multiplex PCR; TCRdb's version includes in-frame clones alone and lacks a portion of them. This table has over 85,000 clones, 35% to 50% appearing once. Whole-study results and caveats: Higher clonality and more expanded CD8+ clones appeared in lesional than normal scalp.

Sequenced sample: CD4+ T cells sorted from blood. The sequence was obtained from a human donor with alopecia areata.

Here the CDR3 reads CASSQAGGPLNTEAFF. CDR3 in DNA: TGTGCCAGCAGCCAAGCGGGGGGGCCCCTGAACACTGAAGCTTTCTTT. The chain combines TRBV4-2 with TRBJ1-1, with D possibly TRBD1 on 6 matching bases. V was clipped by 1 base and J by 0 bases, with 12 bases between them. Germline lookup yields CDR1 LGHNA and CDR2 YNFKEQ. The CDR3 is made up of 16 amino acids.